The clone carrying this TCR beta chain came up a few times. Its specificity is not known. The CDR3 extends over 11 amino acids. Trimming stripped 6 bases from V and 5 bases from J, with 7 bases between. The germline V gene has CDR1 MNHEY and CDR2 SVGAGI. These data are taken from a study of post-analysis software for immune sequencing data. Notes on the study in general: In multiple sclerosis, normalized Chao1 diversity was significantly below that of controls. TRBV5-6, TRBV5-1 and TRBV20-1 were among four to six TRBV segments more frequent in patients than controls.

The TCR beta cDNA libraries contained unique molecular identifiers. T cells numbering roughly 1 to 10 million yielded cDNA molecules that totaled roughly 0.5 million. MiXCR, applied by TCRdb to the PCR reads, yields one record per CDR3 protein. The table records more than 450,000 distinct CDR3 sequences, roughly 47% of them present only once. Sequencing was carried out using blood. The chain recombines TRBV6-5 with TRBJ2-5, with D perhaps given as TRBD1 or TRBD2 (5 bases each). This receptor was taken from a girl between 5 and 17 years old with multiple sclerosis. The CDR3 here is CASRWGETQYF. DNA for the CDR3: TGTGCCAGCAGATGGGGGGAGACCCAGTACTTC.